This T cell receptor (beta chain) was retrieved from a study of T-cell memory formation after mild COVID-19. Points from the study as a whole: Clones that contracted from day 15 to 85 were balanced CD4/CD8, while later expanders leaned CD4+. Proof of SARS-CoV-2 specificity was absent for the second-wave clones that crested on day 37. That cross-reactive memory joined was suggested by some responding clones appearing in pre-infection memory.

This clonotype turned up a few times. Its antigen is unknown. TCR alpha and TCR beta cDNA libraries carrying sample barcodes and UMIs were produced by 5'RACE using constant-segment primers. TCRdb fed the 5' RACE reads into MiXCR, producing one record per CDR3 protein. The sample has about 610,000 distinct CDR3 sequences; 17% are singletons. This CDR3 has 14 residues. V lost 2 bases and J lost 8, with 10 bases in between. Germline CDR1 reads SGHTA; CDR2 reads FQGTGA. The J gene is TRBJ1-6, the V gene TRBV7-3; D gene unclear. The sequence was obtained from an adult woman who had mild COVID-19 (a few samples of this study predate the infection). Cell type and time point are not known. The sample was PBMCs or a T cell subset sorted from them (not recorded which). The CDR3 nucleotides are TGTGCCAGCAGCTTACTCGGCGAGTATTCACCCCTCCACTTT. It codes for CASSLLGEYSPLHF.